The clone carrying this T cell receptor (beta chain) occurred many times. What it binds is unknown. The CDR3 extends over 13 amino acids. Trimming cost V 5 bases and J 6 bases, with 12 bases left between them. CDR1 is SGHTA, CDR2 FQGNSA, per germline. RNA transcripts yielded amplified TCR beta CDR3 regions. Using the HTBI primer set, a first-round RT-PCR was run on the TCR CDR3. Each CDR3 protein is one row after TCRdb ran MiXCR on the multiplex PCR reads. The sample records under 350,000 distinct CDR3 sequences, over 20% being singletons. The data stem from a study of T cells in Graves' hyperthyroidism and ophthalmopathy. Background on the study: The initial diagnosis was the point when peripheral blood was collected, ahead of any treatment.

General study findings and limits: Also found in blood were most expanded thyroid clonotypes above 0.001.

Sequencing input: blood. This rearrangement joins TRBV7-2 to TRBJ2-3, with D possibly being TRBD1 (6 bases). The sequence was obtained from a woman aged 45-59 years with Graves' hyperthyroidism. CDR3 DNA sequence: TGTGCCAGCAGCATGGACAGAAGGGATACGCAGTATTTT. It encodes CASSMDRRDTQYF.